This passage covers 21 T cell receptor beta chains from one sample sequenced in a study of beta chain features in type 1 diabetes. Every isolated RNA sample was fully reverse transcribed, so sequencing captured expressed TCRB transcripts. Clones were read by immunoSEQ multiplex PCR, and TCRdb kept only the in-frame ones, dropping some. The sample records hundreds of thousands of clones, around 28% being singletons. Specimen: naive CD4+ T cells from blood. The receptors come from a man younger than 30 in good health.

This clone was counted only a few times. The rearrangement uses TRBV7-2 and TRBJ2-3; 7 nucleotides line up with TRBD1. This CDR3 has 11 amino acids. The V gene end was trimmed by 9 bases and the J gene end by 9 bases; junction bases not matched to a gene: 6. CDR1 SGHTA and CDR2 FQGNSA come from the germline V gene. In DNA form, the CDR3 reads TGTGCCAGAGGCGAAGGGGGCACGCAGTATTTT. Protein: CARGEGGTQYF.

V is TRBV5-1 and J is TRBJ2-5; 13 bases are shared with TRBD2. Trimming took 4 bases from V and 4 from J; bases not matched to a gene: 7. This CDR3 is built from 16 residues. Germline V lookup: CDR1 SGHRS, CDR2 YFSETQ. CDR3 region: CASSPGTSGIGETQYF. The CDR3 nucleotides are TGCGCCAGCAGCCCCGGGACTAGCGGGATCGGAGAGACCCAGTACTTC.

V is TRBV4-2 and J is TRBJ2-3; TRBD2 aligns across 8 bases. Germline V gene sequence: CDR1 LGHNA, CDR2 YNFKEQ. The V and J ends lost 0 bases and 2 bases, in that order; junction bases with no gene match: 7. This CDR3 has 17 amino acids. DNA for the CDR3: TGTGCCAGCAGCCAAGACTGGAGCGGGAGCAACACAGATACGCAGTATTTT. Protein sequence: CASSQDWSGSNTDTQYF.

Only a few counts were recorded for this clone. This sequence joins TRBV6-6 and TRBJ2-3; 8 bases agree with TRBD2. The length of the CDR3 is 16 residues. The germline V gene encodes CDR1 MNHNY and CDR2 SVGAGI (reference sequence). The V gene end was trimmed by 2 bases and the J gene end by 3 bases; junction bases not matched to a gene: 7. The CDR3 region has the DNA TGTGCCAGCAGTTACCTCGGAGGACTAGCTACAGATACGCAGTATTTT. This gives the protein CASSYLGGLATDTQYF.

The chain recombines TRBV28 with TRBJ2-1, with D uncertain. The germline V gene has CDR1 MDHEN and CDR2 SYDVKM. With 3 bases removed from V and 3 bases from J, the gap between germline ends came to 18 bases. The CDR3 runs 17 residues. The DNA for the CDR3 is TGTGCCAGCAGTTTTAGCTTAAAAACAAGGTTCTACAATGAGCAGTTCTTC. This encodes CASSFSLKTRFYNEQFF. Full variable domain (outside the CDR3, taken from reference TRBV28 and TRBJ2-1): DVKVTQSSRYLVKRTGEKVFLECVQDMDHENMFWYRQDPGLGLRLIYFSYDVKMKEKGDIPEGYSVSREKKERFSLILESASTNQTSMYLCASSFSLKTRFYNEQFFGPGTRLTVL.

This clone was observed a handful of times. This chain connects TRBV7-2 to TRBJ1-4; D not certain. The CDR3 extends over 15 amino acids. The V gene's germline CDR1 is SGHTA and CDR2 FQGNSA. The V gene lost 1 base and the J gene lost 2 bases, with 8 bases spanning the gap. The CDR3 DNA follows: TGTGCCAGCAGCTTAGTGTGGGCCACTAATGAAAAACTGTTTTTT. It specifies CASSLVWATNEKLFF.

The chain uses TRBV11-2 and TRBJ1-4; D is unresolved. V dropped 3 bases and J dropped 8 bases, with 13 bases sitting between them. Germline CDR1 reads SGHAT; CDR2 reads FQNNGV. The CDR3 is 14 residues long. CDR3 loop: CASSFYPREEKLFF. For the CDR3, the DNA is TGTGCCAGCAGCTTTTACCCCCGGGAAGAAAAACTGTTTTTT. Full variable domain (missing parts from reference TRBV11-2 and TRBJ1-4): EAGVAQSPRYKIIEKRQSVAFWCNPISGHATLYWYQQILGQGPKLLIQFQNNGVVDDSQLPKDRFSAERLKGVDSTLKIQPAKLEDSAVYLCASSFYPREEKLFFGSGTQLSVL.

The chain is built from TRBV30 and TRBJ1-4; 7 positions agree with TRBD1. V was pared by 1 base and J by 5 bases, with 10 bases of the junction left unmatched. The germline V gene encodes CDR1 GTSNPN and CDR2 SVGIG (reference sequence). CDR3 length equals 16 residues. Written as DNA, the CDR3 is TGTGCCTGGAGTGAAGGGCGACAGGGAGGAAATGAAAAACTGTTTTTT. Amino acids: CAWSEGRQGGNEKLFF.

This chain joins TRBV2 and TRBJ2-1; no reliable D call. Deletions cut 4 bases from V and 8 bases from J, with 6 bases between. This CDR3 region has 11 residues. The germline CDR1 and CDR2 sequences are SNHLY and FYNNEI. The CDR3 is CASSVYHEQFF. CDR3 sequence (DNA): TGTGCCAGCAGTGTTTACCATGAGCAGTTCTTC.

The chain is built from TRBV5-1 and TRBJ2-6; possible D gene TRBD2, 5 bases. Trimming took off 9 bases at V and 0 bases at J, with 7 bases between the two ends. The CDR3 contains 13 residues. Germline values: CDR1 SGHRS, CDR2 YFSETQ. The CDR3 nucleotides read TGCGCCACCCGGGACTCTGGGGCCAACGTCCTGACTTTC. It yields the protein CATRDSGANVLTF.

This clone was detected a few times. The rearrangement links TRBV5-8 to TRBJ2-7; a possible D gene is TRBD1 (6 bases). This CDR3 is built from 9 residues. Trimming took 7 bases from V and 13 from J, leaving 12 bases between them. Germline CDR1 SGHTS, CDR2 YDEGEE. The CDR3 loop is CASDYRDYF. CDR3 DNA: TGTGCCAGCGACTACAGGGACTACTTC.

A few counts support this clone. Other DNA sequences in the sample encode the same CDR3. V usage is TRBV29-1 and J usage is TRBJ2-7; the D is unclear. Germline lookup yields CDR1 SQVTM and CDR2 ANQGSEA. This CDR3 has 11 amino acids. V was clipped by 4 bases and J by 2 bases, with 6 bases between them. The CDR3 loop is CSVGQTYEQYF. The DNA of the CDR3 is TGCAGCGTTGGGCAGACCTACGAGCAGTACTTC.

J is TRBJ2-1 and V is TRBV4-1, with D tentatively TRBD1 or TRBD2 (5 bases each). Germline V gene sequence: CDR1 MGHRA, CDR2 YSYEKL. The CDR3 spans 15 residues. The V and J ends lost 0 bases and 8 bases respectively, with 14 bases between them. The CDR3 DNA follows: TGCGCCAGCAGCCAAGAGCGAACTAGGGACGATGAGCAGTTCTTC. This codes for CASSQERTRDDEQFF.

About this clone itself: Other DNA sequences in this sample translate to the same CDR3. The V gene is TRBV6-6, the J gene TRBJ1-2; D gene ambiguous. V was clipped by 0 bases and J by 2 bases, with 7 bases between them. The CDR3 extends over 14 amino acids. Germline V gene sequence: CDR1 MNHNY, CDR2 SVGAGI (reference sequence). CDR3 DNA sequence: TGTGCCAGCAGTTACTCGACGGGGAACTATGGCTACACCTTC. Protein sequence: CASSYSTGNYGYTF.

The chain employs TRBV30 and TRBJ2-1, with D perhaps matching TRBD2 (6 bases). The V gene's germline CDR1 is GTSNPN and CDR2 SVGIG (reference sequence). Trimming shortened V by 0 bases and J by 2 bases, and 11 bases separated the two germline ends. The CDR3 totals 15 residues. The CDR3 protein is CAWSVRGLTYNEQFF. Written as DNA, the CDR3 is TGTGCCTGGAGTGTCCGGGGACTCACCTACAATGAGCAGTTCTTC.

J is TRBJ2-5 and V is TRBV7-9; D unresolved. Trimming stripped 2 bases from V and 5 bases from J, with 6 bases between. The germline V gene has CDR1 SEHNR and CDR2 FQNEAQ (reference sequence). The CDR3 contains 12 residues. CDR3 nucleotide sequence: TGTGCCAGCAGCTTAAACGGCGAGACCCAGTACTTC. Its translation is CASSLNGETQYF.

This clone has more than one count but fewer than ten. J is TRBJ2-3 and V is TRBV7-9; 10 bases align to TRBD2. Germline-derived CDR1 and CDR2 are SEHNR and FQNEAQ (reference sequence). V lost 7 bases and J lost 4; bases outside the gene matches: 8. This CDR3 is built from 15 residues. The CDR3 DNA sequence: TGTGCCAGCACCCGACCGCTAGCGGGAGCAGATACGCAGTATTTT. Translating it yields CASTRPLAGADTQYF.

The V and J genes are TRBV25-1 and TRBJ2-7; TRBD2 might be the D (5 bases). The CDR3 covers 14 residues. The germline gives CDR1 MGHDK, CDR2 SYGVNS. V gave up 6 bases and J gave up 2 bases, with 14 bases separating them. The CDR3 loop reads CASRRTGRAYEQYF. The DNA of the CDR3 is TGTGCCAGCAGGCGGACGGGAAGAGCCTACGAGCAGTACTTC.

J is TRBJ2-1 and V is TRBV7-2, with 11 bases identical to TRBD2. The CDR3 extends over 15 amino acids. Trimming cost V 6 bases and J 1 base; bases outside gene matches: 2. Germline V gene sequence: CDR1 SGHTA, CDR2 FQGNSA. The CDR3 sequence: CASRVAGGSYNEQFF. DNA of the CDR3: TGTGCCAGCAGGGTAGCGGGAGGGTCCTACAATGAGCAGTTCTTC.

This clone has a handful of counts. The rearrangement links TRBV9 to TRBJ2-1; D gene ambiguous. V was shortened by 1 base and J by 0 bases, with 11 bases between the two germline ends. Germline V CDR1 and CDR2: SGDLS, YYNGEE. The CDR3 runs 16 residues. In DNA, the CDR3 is TGTGCCAGCAGCGTACTGCCTACACTCTCCTACAATGAGCAGTTCTTC. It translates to CASSVLPTLSYNEQFF.

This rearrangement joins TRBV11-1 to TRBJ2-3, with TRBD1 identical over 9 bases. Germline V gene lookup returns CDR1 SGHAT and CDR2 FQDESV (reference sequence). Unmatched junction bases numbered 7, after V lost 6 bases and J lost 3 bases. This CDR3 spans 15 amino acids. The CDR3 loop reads CASSRDRVTTDTQYF. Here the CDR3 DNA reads TGTGCCAGCAGTCGGGACAGGGTTACGACAGATACGCAGTATTTT.